This T cell receptor beta chain was profiled in a study of blood T cell repertoires in COVID-19. Study-level background: Acute and convalescent COVID-19 samples came from the United States, Italy and Spain. PBMCs, B-cell-depleted T cells, or T cells were the source of the cDNA or gDNA that made up the material.

In the study's own analysis: Estimates of nucleated cell counts were drawn from the amplification of reference gene primers. TCRdb's table, derived via immunoSEQ multiplex PCR, lists solely in-frame clones and lacks some. Clone size and V and J calls were adopted from that table, with D and trimming inferred from the DNA. The sample yields under 80,000 clones, 83% seen once. V shed 6 bases, J shed 8 bases, and the junction held 8 bases outside the gene matches. The CDR3 has 13 amino acids. Material for sequencing was peripheral blood. The chain carries TRBV12-3 or TRBV12-4 and TRBJ1-2, with 8 nucleotides matching TRBD1. The TCR sequence derives from a woman aged 60-75 years with acute or convalescent COVID-19. The CDR3 reads CASRGDRGRGYTF. CDR3 in DNA: TGTGCCAGCAGGGGAGACAGGGGAAGGGGCTACACCTTC.